Detailed here is one T cell receptor (beta chain). Its target is unknown. Possible read error: a much larger clone is one base away. The CDR3 ends on some other residue instead of the conserved phenylalanine or tryptophan, so this is likely a read error. This CDR3 comprises 15 residues. Trimming removed 4 bases at V and 3 bases at J, with 13 bases between. The germline V gene has CDR1 LNHDA and CDR2 SQIVND (reference sequence). Study-wide results and limits: Greatest tumor Treg TCR overlap was with tumor naive CD4+ cells. The TCR gene usage of tumor memory CD4+ T cells clustered together with blood and lymph node memory CD4+ cells and with lymph node naive CD4+ cells.

A single record per CDR3 protein comes from TCRdb applying MiXCR to the 5' RACE reads. The sample consists of 7,000 to 9,000 distinct CDR3 sequences, around 28% of them appearing once. The origin of this receptor is a female donor with breast cancer. The source material was naive CD4+ T cells sorted from a lymph node. Sample subset: naive CD4+ T cells, CD4+CD45RA+CD25-. This sequence joins TRBV19 and TRBJ2-1, with a possible D match to TRBD1 (5 bases). This CDR3 reads CASSSLQGDYNEQFL. Written as DNA, the CDR3 is TGTGCCAGTAGTAGTTTGCAGGGTGACTACAATGAGCAGTTCCTC.